This TCR beta chain was identified in a study of OX40 agonist ivuxolimab in advanced cancers. For the wider study: Ivuxolimab, which targeted the costimulatory receptor OX40 (CD134), was an agonistic, fully human IgG2 monoclonal antibody. Intravenous ivuxolimab was administered to patients every 2 weeks at six dose levels: 0.01, 0.1, 0.3, 1.5, 3 and 10 mg/kg. Of the roughly 52 dose-escalation patients, hepatocellular carcinoma was present in about 20, melanoma in roughly 15, renal cell carcinoma in 9 and head and neck cancer in 9. The dose-escalation cohort was approximately 83% male with a mean age of approximately 59 years, ranging from roughly 20 to 80. Prior anti-PD-1, anti-PD-L1 or anti-CTLA-4 therapy was permitted, and checkpoint inhibitors had been received by less than 45% of dose-escalation patients. Partial responses occurred in three dose-escalation patients, of whom one had hepatocellular carcinoma and two had cutaneous melanoma. Peripheral TCRbeta sequencing was intended to test whether TCR sequence diversity was altered and clonal T-cell expansion was caused by ivuxolimab. The paper covers the monotherapy dose-escalation part of the phase I ivuxolimab trial, which included N of about 50 patients. Overall study outcomes, separate from this receptor: In the 0.1-3.0 mg/kg groups, partial responders were among the patients with the lowest normalized peripheral clonal expansion, particularly in CD8+ T cells. At doses from 0.1 to 3.0 mg/kg, clonal expansion was seen in both CD4+ and CD8+ blood T cells between baseline and week 6. Which antigens the clonally expanded peripheral T cells were specific for was not determined. After ivuxolimab, CD8+ T cells had more expanded clones than CD4+ T cells on average. Low levels of normalized T-cell clonal expansion were also shown by some nonresponding patients.

Regarding this clone: The antigen this receptor binds is unknown. Base qualities are not at hand, and no much larger clone is one base apart.

Genomic DNA was isolated from the sorted cells so that the TCRbeta CDR3 region could be sequenced. TCRbeta CDR3 regions were sequenced using the immunoSEQ Assay. TCRdb stores this immuneACCESS table with in-frame sequences only. Part of the clones is absent; in the studies checked, under half of the shortfall reflects unresolved V genes, and no reason is known for the rest. This sample holds 45,000 to 65,000 clones; about 88% were observed only once. The ten largest account for about 7% of the sample. The CDR3, from cysteine to phenylalanine, totals 14 residues. Of the read, only the CDR3 DNA is kept; its 42 bases are in frame from base 1. CDR1 SGHRS and CDR2 YFSETQ were looked up in the germline V gene. The germline ends are 9 bases apart after V is trimmed by 0 bases and J by 5 bases. The trial excluded patients who had a history of autoimmune disease or who were on systemic immunosuppression. Peripheral blood for TCR sequencing was drawn from every dose cohort at baseline, at cycle 4 day 1 and at cycle 7 day 1. The samples were taken from a phase I, first-in-human, multicenter, open-label dose-escalation trial of ivuxolimab. Adults with locally advanced or metastatic melanoma, renal cell, hepatocellular, or head and neck squamous cell carcinoma were enrolled in the trial. Before TCR sequencing, CD4+ T cells and CD8+ T cells were sorted from peripheral blood as separate populations.

This clonotype was obtained from an adult with an advanced solid tumor such as melanoma, head and neck, liver or kidney cancer. This chain joins TRBV5-1 to TRBJ1-5; no D segment can be confidently identified. Source: CD4+ or CD8+ T cells sorted from blood, taken in a trial of the OX40 agonist ivuxolimab. This receptor has the CDR3 CASSLDGGYQPQHF. The DNA reads TGCGCCAGCAGCTTGGACGGAGGTTATCAGCCCCAGCATTTT.